The clone carrying this TCR beta chain was seen more than once but under ten times. Its antigen is not known. The data were obtained in a study of human T cells and chemical hapten exposure. Study-level information: Diphenylcyclopropenone was applied weekly to patients' scalps across the approximately 24-week study. Notes on the study in general: Expanded TCRs clustered into significantly more large CDR3 similarity groups than controls, the analysis revealed. TCRs above 1 in 1000 frequency stayed constant with DPC sensitization.

CDR1 and CDR2 from the germline V gene are MNHNY and SVGAGI (reference sequence). This CDR3 region has 15 residues. V was cut by 4 bases and J by 0 bases, with 11 bases left in between. Stated time point: patch test 2, 6 weeks after DPC sensitization. Noted treatment: therapeutic diphenylcyclopropenone sensitization with weekly scalp DPC. Blood collection took place prior to placing each patch test. In TCRdb, the RACE reads were re-called with MiXCR into one record per CDR3 protein. Of 80,000 to 95,000 distinct CDR3 sequences listed, around 10% are singletons. Sequenced here: whole blood, sampled in connection with sensitization to the hapten diphenylcyclopropenone (DPC). The rearrangement links TRBV6-6 to TRBJ2-3; D gene ambiguous. This sequence originates from a man aged 35-49 years with alopecia areata. Some clones in this sample may be carry-over from other donors' samples. CDR3 protein: CASSWTSLSTDTQYF. In nucleotides, the CDR3 is TGTGCCAGCAGTTGGACCAGCCTAAGCACAGATACGCAGTATTTT.